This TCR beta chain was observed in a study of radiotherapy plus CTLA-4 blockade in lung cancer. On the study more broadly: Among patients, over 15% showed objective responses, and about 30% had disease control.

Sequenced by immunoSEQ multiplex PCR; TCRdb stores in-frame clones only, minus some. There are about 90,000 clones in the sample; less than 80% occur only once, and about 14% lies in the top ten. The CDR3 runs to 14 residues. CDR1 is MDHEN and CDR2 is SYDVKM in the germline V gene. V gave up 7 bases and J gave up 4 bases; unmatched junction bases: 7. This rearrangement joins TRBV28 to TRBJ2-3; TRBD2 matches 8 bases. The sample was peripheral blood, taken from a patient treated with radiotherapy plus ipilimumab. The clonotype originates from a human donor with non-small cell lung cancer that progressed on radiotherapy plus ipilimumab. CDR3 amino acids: CASIGGAEADTQYF. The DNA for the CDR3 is TGTGCCAGCATCGGGGGGGCAGAAGCAGATACGCAGTATTTT.